This entry features one T cell receptor (beta chain) sequence. Its specificity is unknown. The sample belongs to a study of T-cell memory formation after mild COVID-19. On the study more broadly: The study found TCR clusters largely donor specific.

The V and J ends lost 2 bases and 6 bases respectively, with 9 bases between them. This CDR3 contains 13 residues. Germline V gene lookup returns CDR1 MNHNY and CDR2 SVGAGI (reference sequence). Study-wide findings and caveats: Contracting CD4+ clones were located mainly in CM and EM, and CD8+ clones in EMRA. Within pre-infection memory, some responding clones were found, suggesting cross-reactive memory joined.

Employing constant-segment primers, 5'RACE generated TCR alpha and TCR beta cDNA libraries bearing sample barcodes and UMIs. TCRdb reprocessed the 5' RACE reads with MiXCR, giving one entry per CDR3 protein. The table lists 260,000 or so distinct CDR3 sequences, roughly 17% of them singletons. This sequence joins TRBV6-6 and TRBJ2-3; D is unresolved. This sequence was found in a man between 18 and 29 years old who had mild COVID-19 (a few samples of this study predate the infection). Cell type and time point are not known. Sequenced sample: PBMCs or a T cell subset sorted from them (not recorded which). CDR3: CASSYTNSDTQYF. CDR3 coding DNA: TGTGCCAGCAGTTACACTAATTCGGATACGCAGTATTTT.